This TCR beta chain emerged from a study of T cell clonality in common variable immunodeficiency (dated by TCRdb to about 2015). Results and caveats for the whole study, not just this receptor: Despite equal DNA input, controls averaged approximately 82,000 unique sequences per sample versus about 32,000 in CVID samples. Patient heterogeneity within the CVID cohort put limits on correlating repertoire features with clinical complications. According to the authors, finding the cause of the higher clonality in CVID would require sequencing the repertoires of T cell subpopulations. Compared with healthy controls, CVID subjects showed increased TCRbeta clonality (t-test p = 0.018), a feature most characteristic of about a third of subjects. Healthy controls shared more TCRbeta clones with each other than CVID subjects shared among themselves (p < 0.0001). Reportedly, TCRbeta sequences from CVID had fewer deletions and N-nucleotide insertions, and highly modified clones with 13 or more V deletions were absent from CVID.

CVID samples and control samples contributed equivalent amounts of genomic DNA as sequencing input. For every sample, a 60 bp segment covering the rearranged TCRbeta CDR3 region was amplified and then sequenced. The immunoSEQ assay, a bias-corrected multiplex PCR combined with high-throughput sequencing, was used to amplify TCRbeta. The authors' analysis ran thus. Each unique nucleotide sequence was treated as a clone and annotated with V, D and J genes, copy number and frequency. Sequences were labeled productive if in frame, and non-productive if out of frame or containing stop codons. As previously described, clonality was computed from Shannon's entropy. The predicted amino acid sequences of productive clones were used to derive the mean CDR3 Kyte-Doolittle hydropathy. The R hclust function was used to hierarchically cluster scaled V gene usage with Manhattan distance and complete linkage. Clone sharing by CDR3 amino acid sequence was assessed by resampling 12 repertoires per group over 100 rounds. The repertoires were searched for approximately 72 published EBV-specific TCRbeta sequences and nearly 250 published CMV-specific TCRbeta sequences. Two CVID samples yielding fewer than 10,000 sequences were excluded from analysis, leaving approximately 42 CVID repertoires. The table was pulled from immuneACCESS by TCRdb, which kept in-frame rearrangements only. Such tables lose some clones; where checked, under half of the loss comes from unresolved V genes, and the rest has no known cause. V and J calls and clone size are given by that table; D and trimming were obtained from the DNA. This sample has fewer than 30,000 clones, none of them a singleton. The ten largest clones take up around 4% of the sample.

Reading the germline V gene (reference sequence) gives CDR1 SEHNR and CDR2 FQNEAQ. Including the terminal cysteine and phenylalanine, the CDR3 comprises 13 residues. The DNA has 30 bases, all within the CDR3, and is read from base 1. Standard criteria, namely reduction of serum IgG, IgA and/or IgM below the normal range together with specific antibody deficiency, were applied for the diagnosis of CVID. There were around 45 subjects in the CVID group (approximately 15 female and 29 male), ranging in age from 9 to 64 years, with a mean age of 40. Both CVID patients and healthy controls were predominantly of Caucasian heritage. Replacement immunoglobulin therapy had been administered to all CVID subjects for at least one year at the time of study participation. At the time of blood collection, no CVID subject was ill or was being treated with immunomodulatory or immunosuppressive medication. Heparinized peripheral whole blood samples of roughly 5 to 8.5 ml were obtained from each donor. Genomic DNA from adults with common variable immune deficiency (CVID) and from healthy adult controls was used to sequence TCRbeta CDR3 repertoires. To isolate peripheral blood mononuclear cells, diluted blood was subjected to density centrifugation over Hypaque 1077 or Ficoll-Paque. Genomic DNA was extracted from unsorted mononuclear cells by Qiagen column purification or by a centrifugation-based method.

On this clone itself: Its antigen is not yet known. The CDR3 goes on 3 residues after the read ends, and that part is filled in from the germline J gene.

Sequenced material: peripheral blood mononuclear cells. Recombination linked TRBV7-9 to TRBJ1-1; there is no confident call for the D gene. The clonotype originates from a human donor with common variable immunodeficiency. The CDR3 protein sequence reads: CASSSLGPLGAFF. The CDR3 bases that were read are TGTGCCAGCAGCTCCCTAGGTCCGTTAGGA.